The clone carrying this T cell receptor (beta chain) was seen a handful of times. Its antigen remains unknown. Germline and junction disagree at one end, which may indicate a read error. This CDR3 is built from 16 residues. These data come from a study of OX40 agonist ivuxolimab in advanced cancers. Study context: It was ivuxolimab, an agonistic anti-OX40 (CD134) antibody, that patients were treated with. Past anti-PD-1, anti-PD-L1 or anti-CTLA-4 therapy was accepted, and 30% to 50% had received some.

Study-wide results and limits: Mean expanded clone counts were higher in CD8+ than CD4+ T cells.

Using immunoSEQ multiplex PCR, the repertoire was profiled, and TCRdb retains in-frame clones only, with some absent. The sample has 30,000 to 40,000 clones, about three quarters seen once. The input for sequencing was CD4+ or CD8+ T cells sorted from blood, taken in a trial of the OX40 agonist ivuxolimab. The chain uses TRBV23-1 and TRBJ2-2; D is perhaps TRBD2 (6 bases). TRBV23-1 is labeled an ORF, and its function is uncertain. This clonotype originated in an adult with an advanced solid tumor such as melanoma, head and neck, liver or kidney cancer. The CDR3 DNA sequence: TGCGCCAGCAGTCACCCCGCCGGGGGAGGCACCGGGGATCTGTTTTTT. It codes for CASSHPAGGGTGDLFF.